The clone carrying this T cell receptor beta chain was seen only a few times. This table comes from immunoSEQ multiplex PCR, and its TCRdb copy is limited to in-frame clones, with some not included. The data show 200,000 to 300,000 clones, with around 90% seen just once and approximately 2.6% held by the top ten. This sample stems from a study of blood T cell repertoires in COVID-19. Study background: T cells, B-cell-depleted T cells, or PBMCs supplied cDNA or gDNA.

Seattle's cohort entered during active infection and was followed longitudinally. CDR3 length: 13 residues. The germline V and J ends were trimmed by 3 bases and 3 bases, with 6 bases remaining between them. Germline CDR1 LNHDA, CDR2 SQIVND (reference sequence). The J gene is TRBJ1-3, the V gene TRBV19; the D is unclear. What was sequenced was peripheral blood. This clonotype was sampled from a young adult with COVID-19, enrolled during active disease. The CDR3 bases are TGTGCCAGTAGTATCCCGTTTGGAAACACCATATATTTT. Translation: CASSIPFGNTIYF.